These 26 T cell receptor beta chains were all obtained from the same sample, sequenced in a study of human T cells and chemical hapten exposure. Each CDR3 protein is one row after TCRdb ran MiXCR on the RACE reads. Of more than 65,000 distinct CDR3 sequences in the sample, 10% were seen once. Time point reported: patch test 1, 2 weeks after DPC sensitization. Documented treatment: therapeutic diphenylcyclopropenone sensitization with weekly scalp DPC. Material: whole blood, obtained in connection with sensitization to the hapten diphenylcyclopropenone (DPC). All receptors derive from a woman aged 45-59 years with alopecia areata. Some clones in this sample may be carry-over from other donors' samples.

Only a few counts were recorded for this clonotype. The gene calls are TRBV20-1 and TRBJ2-7; no firm D call. The germline CDR1 and CDR2 sequences are DFQATT and SNEGSKA (reference sequence). This CDR3 contains 16 residues. V lost 1 base and J 4 bases, leaving 20 bases between the germline ends. The chain's CDR3 is CSARGQPTPREYEQYF. DNA for the CDR3: TGCAGTGCTAGAGGCCAGCCCACCCCCCGAGAGTACGAGCAGTACTTC.

This chain links TRBV7-2 with TRBJ2-3; D is unresolved. The CDR3 extends over 15 amino acids. CDR1 and CDR2 from the germline V gene are SGHTA and FQGNSA. V lost 0 bases and J lost 1, with 8 bases in between. The CDR3 loop reads CASSLAQWGTDTQYF. DNA of the CDR3: TGTGCCAGCAGCTTAGCGCAATGGGGCACAGATACGCAGTATTTT.

The chain carries TRBV29-1 and TRBJ1-2; no definite D call. CDR1 SQVTM and CDR2 ANQGSEA come from the germline V gene. The CDR3 loop spans 12 amino acids. Trimming took off 3 bases at V and 6 bases at J, with 11 bases between the two ends. CDR3 loop: CSVDEQIHGYTF. The CDR3 DNA sequence: TGCAGCGTTGATGAACAGATACATGGCTACACCTTC.

V gene TRBV7-9 combines with J gene TRBJ2-1, with D unresolved. Trimming removed 6 bases from V and 4 bases from J, with 7 bases in between. This CDR3 region has 12 residues. Germline-derived CDR1 and CDR2 are SEHNR and FQNEAQ (reference sequence). Written as DNA, the CDR3 is TGTGCCAGCAGGACGAGATACAATGAGCAGTTCTTC. The encoded protein is CASRTRYNEQFF.

V usage is TRBV29-1 and J usage is TRBJ1-1; 7 nucleotides match TRBD1. Germline CDR1 SQVTM, CDR2 ANQGSEA. Trimming took 3 bases from V and 0 from J; bases not matched to a gene: 7. This CDR3 comprises 15 residues. CDR3 sequence (DNA): TGCAGCGTTGACTGGGGACAGCTAATGAACACTGAAGCTTTCTTT. Its protein product is CSVDWGQLMNTEAFF.

This clonotype was seen only a few times. This chain uses TRBV11-2 with TRBJ2-3; no clear D gene. Germline V lookup: CDR1 SGHAT, CDR2 FQNNGV. The CDR3 loop spans 13 amino acids. The V end was cut by 5 bases, the J end by 6 bases, with 12 bases between. CDR3 in amino acids: CASSPSPVDTQYF. CDR3 nucleotides: TGTGCCAGCAGCCCCAGTCCTGTGGATACGCAGTATTTT.

This chain uses TRBV3-1 with TRBJ1-5; 8 nucleotides align to TRBD1. The germline V gene encodes CDR1 LGHDT and CDR2 YNNKEL (reference sequence). V was pared by 4 bases and J by 1 base, with 6 bases of the junction left unmatched. The length of the CDR3 is 16 residues. The CDR3 nucleotides read TGTGCCAGCAGCCCCTCAGGGGGCGCGAGCAATCAGCCCCAGCATTTT. Translation: CASSPSGGASNQPQHF.

The chain is built from TRBV5-1 and TRBJ1-4, with D perhaps TRBD1 (5 bases). This CDR3 has 13 residues. Per germline, CDR1 SGHRS and CDR2 YFSETQ. V lost 4 bases, J lost 8 bases, and 12 bases lay in between. CDR3 sequence reads: CASSPTPGEKLFF. In nucleotides, the CDR3 is TGCGCCAGCAGCCCCACACCAGGGGAAAAACTGTTTTTT. Using reference TRBV5-1 and TRBJ1-4 for the parts outside the CDR3, the full variable domain is KAGVTQTPRYLIKTRGQQVTLSCSPISGHRSVSWYQQTPGQGLQFLFEYFSETQRNKGNFPGRFSGRQFSNSRSEMNVSTLELGDSALYLCASSPTPGEKLFFGSGTQLSVL.

This clonotype showed up just a few times. This chain joins TRBV3-1 and TRBJ2-7; D is possibly TRBD2 (6 bases). Trimming cost V 1 base and J 5 bases, with 12 bases left between them. The CDR3 length is 14 residues. CDR1 and CDR2 from the germline V gene are LGHDT and YNNKEL (reference sequence). CDR3 region: CASSQGAGRDEQYF. CDR3 DNA: TGTGCCAGCAGCCAAGGTGCGGGGCGCGACGAGCAGTACTTC.

This clonotype was detected a few times. This chain connects TRBV25-1 to TRBJ2-6, with a weak D call TRBD1 (5 bases). V lost 4 bases and J 4 bases, leaving 14 bases between the germline ends. This CDR3 is built from 16 residues. Germline CDR1 and CDR2: MGHDK and SYGVNS. CDR3 coding DNA: TGTGCCAGCAGTGGCCTAGGGGTAGGGGGGGCCAACGTCCTGACTTTC. Its translation: CASSGLGVGGANVLTF.

This chain uses TRBV7-6 with TRBJ2-1; 8 nucleotides align to TRBD2. The germline V gene encodes CDR1 SGHVS and CDR2 FNYEAQ. Losses at the gene ends were 5 bases for V and 7 bases for J; bases not matched to a gene: 13. There are 16 residues in the CDR3. In DNA, the CDR3 is TGTGCCAGCAGCCTTCGGTTGAGCGGGAGTTATAATGAGCAGTTCTTC. Its protein is CASSLRLSGSYNEQFF. Full variable domain (outside the CDR3, taken from reference TRBV7-6 and TRBJ2-1): GAGVSQSPRYKVTKRGQDVALRCDPISGHVSLYWYRQALGQGPEFLTYFNYEAQQDKSGLPNDRFSAERPEGSISTLTIQRTEQRDSAMYRCASSLRLSGSYNEQFFGPGTRLTVL.

The rearrangement joins TRBV11-2 to TRBJ2-3, with D perhaps matching TRBD2 (5 bases). Germline CDR1 is SGHAT and CDR2 is FQNNGV. This CDR3 has 16 amino acids. V lost 5 bases and J lost 0, with 15 bases in between. CDR3 protein: CASSRLDFLSTDTQYF. As DNA, the CDR3 is TGTGCCAGCAGCCGCCTGGACTTTTTAAGCACAGATACGCAGTATTTT.

This clonotype was seen only once. This could be a read error, since a much larger clone is one nucleotide away. The rearrangement joins TRBV2 to TRBJ2-4; unclear D gene. CDR1 and CDR2 from the germline V gene are SNHLY and FYNNEI. This CDR3 has 13 residues. The germline V and J ends were trimmed by 3 bases and 1 base, with 4 bases remaining between them. In DNA, the CDR3 is TGTGCCAGCAGTGAGGGCGCCAAAAACATTCAGTACTTC. Translation gives CASSEGAKNIQYF.

On this clonotype itself: A much larger clone differs from this one at a single base, so this may be a read error. The chain combines TRBV7-8 with TRBJ1-5; perhaps TRBD1 as D (5 bases). The CDR3 sequence is 18 residues long. Germline assignment: CDR1 SGHVS and CDR2 FQNEAQ. CDR3 region: CGSSLFTFGGQPNQPQHF. DNA for the CDR3: TGTGGCAGCAGCTTATTTACATTTGGAGGACAACCCAATCAGCCCCAGCATTTT. Drawing the rest from reference TRBV7-8 and TRBJ1-5, the complete variable domain is GAGVSQSPRYKVAKRGQDVALRCDPISGHVSLFWYQQALGQGPEFLTYFQNEAQLDKSGLPSDRFFAERPEGSVSTLKIQRTQQEDSAVYLCGSSLFTFGGQPNQPQHFGDGTRLSIL.

The chain recombines TRBV29-1 with TRBJ2-7, with 8 bases lining up with TRBD2. The CDR3 consists of 11 residues. J was trimmed by 7 bases and V by 7 bases; bases with no gene match: 6. From germline, CDR1 is SQVTM and CDR2 ANQGSEA. As DNA, the CDR3 is TGCAGCGGCCGAGGCGGGAGGGAGCAGTACTTC. Protein product: CSGRGGREQYF.

The chain links TRBV9 to TRBJ1-1; D unclear. The CDR3 sequence is 14 residues long. The V end was cut by 0 bases, the J end by 0 bases, with 6 bases between. The germline CDR1 and CDR2 sequences are SGDLS and YYNGEE. As DNA, the CDR3 is TGTGCCAGCAGCGTAGACAGTTTGAACACTGAAGCTTTCTTT. Amino acid sequence: CASSVDSLNTEAFF.

The chain carries TRBV27 and TRBJ1-2; D call uncertain. Germline V gives CDR1 MNHEY, CDR2 SMNVEV (reference sequence). The V gene lost 2 bases and the J gene lost 1 base, with 11 bases spanning the gap. The CDR3 has 15 residues. The CDR3 sequence: CASSLRRAGNYGYTF. The CDR3, as DNA: TGTGCCAGCAGTTTAAGGCGGGCGGGTAACTATGGCTACACCTTC.

J is TRBJ2-5 and V is TRBV7-9, with D possibly being TRBD1 or TRBD2 (5 bases each). CDR1 SEHNR and CDR2 FQNEAQ come from the germline V gene (reference sequence). CDR3 length: 15 amino acids. V was shortened by 3 bases and J by 1 base, with 12 bases between the two germline ends. CDR3 coding DNA: TGTGCCAGCAGCTTGGGACCGACGTTCCAAGAGACCCAGTACTTC. Translated: CASSLGPTFQETQYF.

This clonotype has a handful of counts. The chain carries TRBV11-1 and TRBJ1-5, with D tentatively TRBD1 (5 bases). CDR3 size: 14 residues. Per germline, CDR1 SGHAT and CDR2 FQDESV (reference sequence). V shed 3 bases and J shed 1 base, with 7 bases lying between them. CDR3 coding DNA: TGTGCCAGCAGCTTTCGACAGAGCAATCAGCCCCAGCATTTT. Translated: CASSFRQSNQPQHF. The full variable domain, completed using reference TRBV11-1 and TRBJ1-5, is EAEVAQSPRYKITEKSQAVAFWCDPISGHATLYWYRQILGQGPELLVQFQDESVVDDSQLPKDRFSAERLKGVDSTLKIQPAELGDSAMYLCASSFRQSNQPQHFGDGTRLSIL.

The J gene is TRBJ2-1, the V gene TRBV11-3; 9 nucleotides line up with TRBD1. Germline V gene lookup returns CDR1 SGHNT and CDR2 YENEEA. Trimming cost V 8 bases and J 5 bases; bases outside gene matches: 4. The CDR3 runs 13 residues. CDR3 DNA: TGTGCCAGCCGGGACAGGGTCGACAATGAGCAGTTCTTC. This encodes CASRDRVDNEQFF.

The chain employs TRBV28 and TRBJ1-2; a weak D match, TRBD1 (5 bases). Germline CDR1 and CDR2: MDHEN and SYDVKM. V was cut by 4 bases and J by 8 bases, with 14 bases left in between. The CDR3 spans 13 residues. The chain's CDR3 is CASSSQGAGGYTF. CDR3 DNA sequence: TGTGCCAGCAGTTCCCAAGGGGCGGGCGGCTACACCTTC.

The V call is TRBV7-9, the J call TRBJ2-2; perhaps TRBD2 as D (6 bases). Deletions cut 4 bases from V and 0 bases from J, with 12 bases between. The CDR3 length is 16 residues. In germline, CDR1 is SEHNR, CDR2 FQNEAQ (reference sequence). The CDR3 DNA reads as TGTGCCAGCAGCTCCCCCCGCGGGGCGAACACCGGGGAGCTGTTTTTT. This encodes CASSSPRGANTGELFF.

This clonotype was seen at least ten times. Sequence at one end of the junction differs from germline and may be a read error. The CDR3 sequence is CASSFGTKETQYF. The CDR3 DNA reads as TGTGCTAGCAGCTTTGGGACAAAAGAGACCCAGTACTTC. The chain has TRBV7-7 and TRBJ2-5, with D possibly being TRBD1 (6 bases). This CDR3 contains 13 residues. CDR1 is SSHAT and CDR2 is FNYEAQ in the germline V gene (reference sequence).

Points on this clonotype: The junction differs from germline at one of its ends, possibly a read error. V is TRBV5-1 and J is TRBJ1-1; 8 nucleotides align to TRBD1. Germline V gene data show CDR1 as SGHRS and CDR2 as YFSETQ. The CDR3 totals 14 residues. The CDR3 loop is CVSSLETGVTEAFF. The CDR3 nucleotides read TGCGTCAGCAGCTTGGAGACAGGGGTCACTGAAGCTTTCTTT. The full variable domain, its missing parts supplied by reference TRBV5-1 and TRBJ1-1, is KAGVTQTPRYLIKTRGQQVTLSCSPISGHRSVSWYQQTPGQGLQFLFEYFSETQRNKGNFPGRFSGRQFSNSRSEMNVSTLELGDSALYLCVSSLETGVTEAFFGQGTRLTVV.

This clonotype was observed a handful of times. The rearrangement joins TRBV30 to TRBJ2-1, with TRBD1 matching 11 bases. Germline assignment: CDR1 GTSNPN and CDR2 SVGIG (reference sequence). V shed 2 bases and J 8 bases; nucleotides not matched to a gene: 8. CDR3 length equals 15 residues. For the CDR3, the DNA is TGTGCCTGGAGTATCAGGGGACAGGGGGTACATGAGCAGTTCTTC. As protein: CAWSIRGQGVHEQFF.

The chain uses TRBV3-1 and TRBJ1-1, with D perhaps TRBD1 (5 bases). In germline, CDR1 is LGHDT, CDR2 YNNKEL (reference sequence). Trimming removed 0 bases at V and 5 bases at J, with 13 bases between. There are 15 residues in the CDR3. As DNA, the CDR3 is TGTGCCAGCAGCCAAGATAGCCAGGGAAAAACTGAAGCTTTCTTT. Amino acids: CASSQDSQGKTEAFF.